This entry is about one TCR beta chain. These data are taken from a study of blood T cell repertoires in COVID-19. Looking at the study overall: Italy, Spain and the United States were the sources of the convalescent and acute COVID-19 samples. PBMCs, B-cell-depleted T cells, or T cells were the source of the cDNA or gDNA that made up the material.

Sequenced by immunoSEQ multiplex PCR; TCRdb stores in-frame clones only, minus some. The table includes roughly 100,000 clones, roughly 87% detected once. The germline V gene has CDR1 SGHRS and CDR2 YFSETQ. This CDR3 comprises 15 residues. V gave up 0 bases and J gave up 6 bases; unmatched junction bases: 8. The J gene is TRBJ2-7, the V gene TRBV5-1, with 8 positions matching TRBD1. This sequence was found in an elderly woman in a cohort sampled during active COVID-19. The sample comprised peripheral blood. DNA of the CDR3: TGCGCCAGCAGCTTGGGGCGGCAGGGGGCCAGCGAGCAGTACTTC. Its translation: CASSLGRQGASEQYF.